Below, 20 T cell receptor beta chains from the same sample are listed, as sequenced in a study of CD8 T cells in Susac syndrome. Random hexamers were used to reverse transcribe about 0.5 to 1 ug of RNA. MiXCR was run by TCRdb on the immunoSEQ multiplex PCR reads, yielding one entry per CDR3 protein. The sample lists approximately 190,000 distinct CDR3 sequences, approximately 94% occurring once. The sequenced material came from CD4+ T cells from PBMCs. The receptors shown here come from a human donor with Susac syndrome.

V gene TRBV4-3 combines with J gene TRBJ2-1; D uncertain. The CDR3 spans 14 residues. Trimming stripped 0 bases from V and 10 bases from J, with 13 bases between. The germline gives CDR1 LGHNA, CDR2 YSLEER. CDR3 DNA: TGCGCCAGCAGCCAAGATCGTGACTTCGGGGAGCAGTTCTTC. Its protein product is CASSQDRDFGEQFF.

Written as DNA, the CDR3 is TGCAGCGTCCCAGGTGGATCCGCAACTAATGAAAAACTGTTTTTT. It yields the protein CSVPGGSATNEKLFF. This chain connects TRBV29-1 to TRBJ1-4, with unresolved D. Looked up from germline, CDR1 is SQVTM and CDR2 is ANQGSEA. V was cut by 6 bases and J by 0 bases, with 14 bases left in between. CDR3 length equals 15 residues.

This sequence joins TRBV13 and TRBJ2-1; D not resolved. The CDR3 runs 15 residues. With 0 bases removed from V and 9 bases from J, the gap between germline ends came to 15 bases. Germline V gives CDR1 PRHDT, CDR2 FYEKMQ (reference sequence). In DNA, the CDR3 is TGTGCCAGCAGCTTAGGACTTTCTTCAGACGTTGAGCAGTTCTTC. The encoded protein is CASSLGLSSDVEQFF.

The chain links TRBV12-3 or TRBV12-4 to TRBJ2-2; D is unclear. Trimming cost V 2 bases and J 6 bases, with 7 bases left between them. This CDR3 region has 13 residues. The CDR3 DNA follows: TGTGCCAGCAGTTTATTGATTGCCGGGGAGCTGTTTTTT. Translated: CASSLLIAGELFF.

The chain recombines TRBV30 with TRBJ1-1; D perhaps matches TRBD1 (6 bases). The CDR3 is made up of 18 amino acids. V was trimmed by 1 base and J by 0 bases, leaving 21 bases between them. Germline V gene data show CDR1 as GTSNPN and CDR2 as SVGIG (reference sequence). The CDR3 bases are TGTGCCTGGAGTGGCAGGGGAAGTTTAGCGTTGTTGAACACTGAAGCTTTCTTT. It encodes CAWSGRGSLALLNTEAFF.

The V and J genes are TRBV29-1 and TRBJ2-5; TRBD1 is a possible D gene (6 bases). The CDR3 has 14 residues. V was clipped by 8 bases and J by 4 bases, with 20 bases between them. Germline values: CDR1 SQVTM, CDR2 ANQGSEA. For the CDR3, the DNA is TGCAGCCGGAAGGTTGGGTCAGGGGCAGAGACCCAGTACTTC. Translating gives CSRKVGSGAETQYF.

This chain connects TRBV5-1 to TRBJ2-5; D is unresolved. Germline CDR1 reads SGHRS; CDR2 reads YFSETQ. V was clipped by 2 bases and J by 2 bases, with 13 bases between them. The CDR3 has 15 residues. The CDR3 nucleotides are TGCGCCAGCAGCTTACGCAGTCCTGGTCAAGAGACCCAGTACTTC. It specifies CASSLRSPGQETQYF.

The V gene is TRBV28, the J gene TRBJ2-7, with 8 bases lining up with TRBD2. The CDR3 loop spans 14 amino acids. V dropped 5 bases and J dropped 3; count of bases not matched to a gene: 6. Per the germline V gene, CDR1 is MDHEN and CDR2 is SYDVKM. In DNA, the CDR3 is TGTGCCAGCAGTCGGGGGGGAGTCAGCTACGAGCAGTACTTC. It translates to CASSRGGVSYEQYF.

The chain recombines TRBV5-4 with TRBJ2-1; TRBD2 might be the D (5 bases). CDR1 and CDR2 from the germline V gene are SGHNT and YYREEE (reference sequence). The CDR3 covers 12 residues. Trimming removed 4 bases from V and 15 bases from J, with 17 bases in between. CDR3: CASSTQGGPPFF. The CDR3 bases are TGTGCCAGCAGCACCCAAGGAGGCCCTCCGTTCTTC.

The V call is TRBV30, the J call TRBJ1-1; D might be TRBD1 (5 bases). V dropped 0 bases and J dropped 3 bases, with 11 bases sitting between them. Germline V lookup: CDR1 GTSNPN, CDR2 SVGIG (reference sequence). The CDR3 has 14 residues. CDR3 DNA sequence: TGTGCCTGGAGTGTAGGGCCGGGACACACTGAAGCTTTCTTT. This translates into CAWSVGPGHTEAFF.

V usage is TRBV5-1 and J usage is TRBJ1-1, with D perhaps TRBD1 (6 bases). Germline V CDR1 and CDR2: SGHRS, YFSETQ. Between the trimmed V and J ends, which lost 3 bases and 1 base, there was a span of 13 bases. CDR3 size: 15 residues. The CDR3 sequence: CASSSIQGKNTEAFF. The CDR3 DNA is TGCGCCAGCAGCTCGATACAGGGCAAGAACACTGAAGCTTTCTTT.

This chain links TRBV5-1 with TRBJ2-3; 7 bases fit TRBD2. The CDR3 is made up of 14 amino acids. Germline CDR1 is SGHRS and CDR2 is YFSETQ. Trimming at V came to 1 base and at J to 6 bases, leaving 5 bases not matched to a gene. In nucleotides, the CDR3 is TGCGCCAGCAGCTTGACTAGCGTCAAGGATACGCAGTATTTT. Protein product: CASSLTSVKDTQYF.

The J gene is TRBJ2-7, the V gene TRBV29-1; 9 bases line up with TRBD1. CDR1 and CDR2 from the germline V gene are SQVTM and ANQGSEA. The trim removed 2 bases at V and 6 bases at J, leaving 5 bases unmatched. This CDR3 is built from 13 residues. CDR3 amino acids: CSVELTQGAEQYF. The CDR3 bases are TGCAGCGTTGAACTCACACAGGGGGCCGAGCAGTACTTC.

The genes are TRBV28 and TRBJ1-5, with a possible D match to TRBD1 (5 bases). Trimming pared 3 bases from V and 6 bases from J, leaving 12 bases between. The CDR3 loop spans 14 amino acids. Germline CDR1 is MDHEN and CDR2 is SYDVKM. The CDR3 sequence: CASSLTARSQPQHF. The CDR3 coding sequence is TGTGCCAGCAGTTTGACAGCCAGAAGTCAGCCCCAGCATTTT.

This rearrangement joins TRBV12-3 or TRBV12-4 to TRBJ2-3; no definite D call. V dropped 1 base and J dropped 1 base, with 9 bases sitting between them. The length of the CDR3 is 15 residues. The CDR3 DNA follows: TGTGCCAGCAGTTTAGAGGTAGACCGCACAGATACGCAGTATTTT. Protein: CASSLEVDRTDTQYF.

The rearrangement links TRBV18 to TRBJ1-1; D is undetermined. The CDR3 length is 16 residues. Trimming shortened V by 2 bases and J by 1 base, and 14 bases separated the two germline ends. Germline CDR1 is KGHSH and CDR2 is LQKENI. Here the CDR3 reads CASSPSSTERNTEAFF. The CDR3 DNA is TGTGCCAGCTCACCATCTTCTACAGAAAGGAACACTGAAGCTTTCTTT.

CDR3 loop: CASSQLAEDTQYF. The CDR3 region has the DNA TGTGCCAGCAGCCAACTAGCCGAAGATACGCAGTATTTT. V gene TRBV3-1 combines with J gene TRBJ2-3, with TRBD2 as a possible D gene (5 bases). Germline V gene data show CDR1 as LGHDT and CDR2 as YNNKEL (reference sequence). Trimming took 2 bases from V and 5 from J, leaving 8 bases between them. CDR3 length: 13 residues.

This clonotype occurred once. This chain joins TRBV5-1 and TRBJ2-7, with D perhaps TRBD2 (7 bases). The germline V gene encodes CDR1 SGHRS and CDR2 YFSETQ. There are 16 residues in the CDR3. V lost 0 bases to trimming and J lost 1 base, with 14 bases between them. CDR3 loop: CASSLEPGGPSYEQYF. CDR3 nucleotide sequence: TGCGCCAGCAGCTTGGAGCCGGGGGGCCCGTCCTACGAGCAGTACTTC.

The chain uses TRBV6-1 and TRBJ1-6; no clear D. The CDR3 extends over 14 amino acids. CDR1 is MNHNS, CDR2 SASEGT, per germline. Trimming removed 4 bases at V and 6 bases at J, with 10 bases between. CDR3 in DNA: TGTGCCAGCAGTGGTCGACTGGGTAATTCACCCCTCCACTTT. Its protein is CASSGRLGNSPLHF.

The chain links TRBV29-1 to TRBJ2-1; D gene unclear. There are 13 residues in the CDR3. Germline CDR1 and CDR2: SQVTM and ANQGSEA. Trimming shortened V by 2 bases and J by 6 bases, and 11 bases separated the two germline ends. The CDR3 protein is CSVETGSGNEQFF. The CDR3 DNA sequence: TGCAGCGTTGAAACTGGGTCCGGCAATGAGCAGTTCTTC.